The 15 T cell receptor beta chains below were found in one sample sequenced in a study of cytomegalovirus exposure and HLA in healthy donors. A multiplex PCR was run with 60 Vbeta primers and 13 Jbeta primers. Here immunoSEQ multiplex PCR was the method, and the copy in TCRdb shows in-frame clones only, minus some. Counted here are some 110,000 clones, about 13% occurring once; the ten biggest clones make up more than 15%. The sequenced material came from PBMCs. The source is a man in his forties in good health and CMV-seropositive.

CDR3 nucleotides: TGTGCCAGCAGGCCCCCGGGACAGGGGGCTCTCACCTTC. Its translation: CASRPPGQGALTF. The J gene is TRBJ1-2, the V gene TRBV7-9; TRBD1 agrees at 12 bases. The CDR3 length is 13 residues. With V trimmed by 6 bases and J by 13 bases, 9 bases remained unmatched. Germline-derived CDR1 and CDR2 are SEHNR and FQNEAQ (reference sequence).

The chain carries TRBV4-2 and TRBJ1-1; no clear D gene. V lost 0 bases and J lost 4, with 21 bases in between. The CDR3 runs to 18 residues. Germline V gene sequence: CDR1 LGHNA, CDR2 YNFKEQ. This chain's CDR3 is CASSQDSWSGIIGTEAFF. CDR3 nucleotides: TGTGCCAGCAGCCAAGATAGTTGGTCAGGTATTATCGGCACTGAAGCTTTCTTT.

Here the CDR3 DNA reads TGTGCCAGCAGCGTTCAAGGGGCCCGCACAGATACGCAGTATTTT. It is translated as CASSVQGARTDTQYF. The rearrangement uses TRBV9 and TRBJ2-3; a possible D gene is TRBD1 (5 bases). The CDR3 spans 15 residues. V dropped 2 bases and J dropped 1 base, with 11 bases sitting between them. The germline V gene has CDR1 SGDLS and CDR2 YYNGEE.

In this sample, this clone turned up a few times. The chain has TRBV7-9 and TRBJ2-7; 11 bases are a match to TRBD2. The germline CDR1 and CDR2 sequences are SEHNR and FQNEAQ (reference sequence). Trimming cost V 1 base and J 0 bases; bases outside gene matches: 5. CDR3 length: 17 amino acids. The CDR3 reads CASSLGLAGPSSYEQYF. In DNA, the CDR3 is TGTGCCAGCAGCTTAGGACTAGCGGGGCCGAGCTCCTACGAGCAGTACTTC.

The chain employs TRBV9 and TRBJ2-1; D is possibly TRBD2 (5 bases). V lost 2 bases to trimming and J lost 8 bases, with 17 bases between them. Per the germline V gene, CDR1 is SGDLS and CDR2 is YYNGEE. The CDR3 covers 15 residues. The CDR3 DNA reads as TGTGCCAGCAGCGTGAGAGGAAGCACCGGGGATGAGCAGTTCTTC. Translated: CASSVRGSTGDEQFF.

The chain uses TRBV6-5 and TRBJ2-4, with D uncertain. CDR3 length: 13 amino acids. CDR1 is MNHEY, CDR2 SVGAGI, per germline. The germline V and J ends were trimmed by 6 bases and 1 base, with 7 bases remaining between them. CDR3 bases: TGTGCCAGCAGAGCGCAGGCCAAAAACATTCAGTACTTC. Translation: CASRAQAKNIQYF.

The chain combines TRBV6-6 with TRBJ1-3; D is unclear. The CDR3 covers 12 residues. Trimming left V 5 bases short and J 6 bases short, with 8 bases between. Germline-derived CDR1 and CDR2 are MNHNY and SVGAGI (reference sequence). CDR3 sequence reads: CASSPQENTIYF. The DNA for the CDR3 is TGTGCCAGCAGTCCCCAGGAAAACACCATATATTTT.

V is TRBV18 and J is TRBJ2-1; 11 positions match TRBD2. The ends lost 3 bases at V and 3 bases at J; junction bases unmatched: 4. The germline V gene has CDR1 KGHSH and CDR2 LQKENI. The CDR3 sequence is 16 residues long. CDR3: CASSPTGTSGYNEQFF. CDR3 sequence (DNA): TGTGCCAGCTCACCGACCGGGACTAGCGGCTACAATGAGCAGTTCTTC.

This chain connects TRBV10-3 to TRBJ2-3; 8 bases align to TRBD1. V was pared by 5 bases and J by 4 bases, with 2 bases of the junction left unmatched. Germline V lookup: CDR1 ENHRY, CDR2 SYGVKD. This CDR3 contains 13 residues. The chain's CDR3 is CAISRQGPDTQYF. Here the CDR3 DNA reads TGTGCCATCAGTAGACAGGGGCCAGATACGCAGTATTTT.

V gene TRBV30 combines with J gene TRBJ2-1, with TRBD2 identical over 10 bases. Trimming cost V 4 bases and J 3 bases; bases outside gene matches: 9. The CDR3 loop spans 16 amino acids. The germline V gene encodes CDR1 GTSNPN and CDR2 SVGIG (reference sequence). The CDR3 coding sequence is TGTGCCTGGATCTCTGTAGCGGGAGGCCACTACAATGAGCAGTTCTTC. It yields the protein CAWISVAGGHYNEQFF.

The DNA of the CDR3 is TGTGCCAGCAGGCGGGGGTGGGAGTCCTACAATGAGCAGTTCTTC. This translates into CASRRGWESYNEQFF. This chain connects TRBV6-1 to TRBJ2-1, with 7 bases matching TRBD2. The CDR3 length is 15 residues. The junction had 6 bases not matched to a gene; V was cut back by 6 bases and J by 1 base. CDR1 is MNHNS and CDR2 is SASEGT in the germline V gene.

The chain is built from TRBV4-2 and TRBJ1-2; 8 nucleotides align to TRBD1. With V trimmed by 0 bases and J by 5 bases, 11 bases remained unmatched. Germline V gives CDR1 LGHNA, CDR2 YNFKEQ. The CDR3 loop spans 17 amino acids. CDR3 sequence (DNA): TGTGCCAGCAGCCAAGAATCCCCGGGACAGGAGGGTTATGGCTACACCTTC. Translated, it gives CASSQESPGQEGYGYTF.

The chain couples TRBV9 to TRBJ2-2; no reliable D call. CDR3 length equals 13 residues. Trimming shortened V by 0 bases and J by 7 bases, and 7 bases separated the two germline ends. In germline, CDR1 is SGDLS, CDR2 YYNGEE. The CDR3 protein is CASSVGHGGELFF. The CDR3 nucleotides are TGTGCCAGCAGCGTAGGGCATGGCGGGGAGCTGTTTTTT.

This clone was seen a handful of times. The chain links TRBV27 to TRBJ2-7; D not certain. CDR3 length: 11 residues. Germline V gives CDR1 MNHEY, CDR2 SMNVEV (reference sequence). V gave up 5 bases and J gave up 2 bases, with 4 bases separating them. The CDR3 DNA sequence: TGTGCCAGCAGTAACACCTACGAGCAGTACTTC. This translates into CASSNTYEQYF.

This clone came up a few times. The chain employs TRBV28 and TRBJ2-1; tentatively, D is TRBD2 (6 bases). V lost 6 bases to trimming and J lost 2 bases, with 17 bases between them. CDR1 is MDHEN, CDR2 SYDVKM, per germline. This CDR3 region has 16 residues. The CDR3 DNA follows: TGTGCCAGCAGCCTACCCGGGACTCTCGCCTACAATGAGCAGTTCTTC. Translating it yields CASSLPGTLAYNEQFF.